The 2 T cell receptor beta chains reported below all come from one sample, sequenced in a study of blood T cell repertoires in COVID-19. Clones were sequenced by immunoSEQ multiplex PCR, and TCRdb holds only the in-frame ones, with some missing. The sample shows over 60,000 clones, 77% of them seen only once. Sequencing input: peripheral blood. All receptors derive from a human donor in a cohort sampled during active COVID-19.

The rearrangement joins TRBV6-6 to TRBJ1-2; no clear D gene. The V gene lost 1 base and the J gene lost 7 bases, with 13 bases spanning the gap. Germline V gives CDR1 MNHNY, CDR2 SVGAGI (reference sequence). The CDR3 length is 14 residues. The CDR3 coding sequence is TGTGCCAGCAGTTACTTGCGGGGTAGCGGTGGCTACACCTTC. The encoded protein is CASSYLRGSGGYTF.

Here the CDR3 DNA reads TGCAGCGTTAAGGGACAGGGAAGATTCACTGAAGCTTTCTTT. Residues: CSVKGQGRFTEAFF. The V and J genes are TRBV29-1 and TRBJ1-1, with 9 bases aligning to TRBD1. The V and J ends lost 5 bases and 4 bases, in that order; junction bases with no gene match: 8. Germline values: CDR1 SQVTM, CDR2 ANQGSEA. The CDR3 has 14 residues.